This is a list of T cell receptor beta chains from one sample in a study of response to subunit inactivated influenza vaccine. TCRdb re-derived calls from the RT-PCR reads in MiXCR, one entry per CDR3 protein. Among 450,000 to 550,000 distinct CDR3 sequences listed, about 25% were seen once. Sequencing was performed on CD4+ T cells sorted from PBMCs, taken roughly 5 days after vaccination. Receptors were obtained from a man aged 50-59 years who received an inactivated influenza vaccine. The conserved cysteine and the conserved F or W are not part of the CDR3 here.

>13|TRBV4-3|TRBJ1-1
ASSQGFIRNTEAF
>14|TRBV10-3|TRBJ2-5
AISESLAGGGETQY
>15|TRBV20-1|TRBJ2-7
SARDLRSSSNTYEQY
>16|TRBV20-1|TRBJ2-1
SARVGLGDRDSYNEQF
>13|TRBV29-1|TRBJ2-2
SVALGQGTPGELF
>13|TRBV20-1|TRBJ2-7
SASWSGTGSHEQY
>14|TRBV7-2|TRBJ1-6
ASSSEGHLRGSPLH
>16|TRBV6-2/TRBV6-3|TRBJ2-1
ASSTTFGLAGGPNEQF
>12|TRBV5-1|TRBJ2-5
ASSLTSGQETQY
>13|TRBV5-1|TRBJ1-4
ASSLLGSTNEKLF
>11|TRBV6-1|TRBJ1-5
ASSEMGNQPQH
>13|TRBV4-2|TRBJ1-2
ASSQPDRGRYGYT
>11|TRBV6-1|TRBJ2-5
ASKRSPPETQY
>13|TRBV4-3|TRBJ1-5
ASSEGRGAGQPQH
>12|TRBV25-1|TRBJ2-1
ASRVGGDYNEQF
>16|TRBV5-1|TRBJ2-1
ASSPPGTSGRPNNEQF
>10|TRBV20-1|TRBJ1-2
SASDRVHGYT
>13|TRBV20-1|TRBJ2-1
SASSLAGGMDEQF
>12|TRBV4-3|TRBJ2-2
ASSQVRRTGELF
>13|TRBV2|TRBJ2-1
ASSVEGFSYNEQF
>12|TRBV28|TRBJ2-7
ASSTGQGVYEQY
>14|TRBV11-2|TRBJ2-1
ASSPQPAGGINEQF
>12|TRBV7-2|TRBJ1-1
ASSYFHGTTEAF
>10|TRBV29-1|TRBJ1-4
SGRDPNEKLF
>10|TRBV14|TRBJ2-3
ASSQVPDTQY
>14|TRBV4-1|TRBJ1-5
ASSQGGGEHIQPQH
>12|TRBV28|TRBJ1-1
ASRRDRRSTEAF
>14|TRBV7-9|TRBJ1-2
ASSLGVDRTNYGYT
>12|TRBV6-1|TRBJ2-1
ASASGGTYNEQF
>11|TRBV6-2/TRBV6-3|TRBJ2-4
ASSIAAKNIQY
>11|TRBV4-3|TRBJ1-2
ASSQVGSVGYT
>12|TRBV20-1|TRBJ2-4
SARDRNRGHIQY
>11|TRBV20-1|TRBJ2-3
SATRQGTDTQY
>13|TRBV20-1|TRBJ2-7
SARDQRQGSYEQY
>13|TRBV20-1|TRBJ1-5
SAGATGAFNQPQH
>11|TRBV4-3|TRBJ2-2
ASSPRAGGELF
>12|TRBV12-3/TRBV12-4|TRBJ1-3
ASREIISGNTIY
>14|TRBV5-1|TRBJ2-1
ASSGGQPASYNEQF
>14|TRBV15|TRBJ1-3
ATSRAGPSSGNTIY
>11|TRBV5-1|TRBJ2-5
ASCLGQGETQY
>12|TRBV2|TRBJ2-5
ASSLSGAPETQY